This T cell receptor beta chain was sequenced for a study of T cells in localized non-small cell lung cancer. Study-wide findings and caveats: A raised T cell density in blood coincided with lengthier overall survival. Tumor showed lower T cell clonality than uninvolved adjacent lung, where it was highest. Analysis by sequencing included only one tumor region, so heterogeneity remains possible. When the top 100 tumor clones were examined, a median approximately 59 of them also appeared in the adjacent lung, which was paired and uninvolved.

This clone appeared a few times. Its antigen is not identified. Method: immunoSEQ multiplex PCR; TCRdb's copy keeps in-frame clones and lacks some. Of tens of thousands of clones in the sample, 93% were seen once. Germline V gene sequence: CDR1 GTSNPN, CDR2 SVGIG (reference sequence). This CDR3 is 12 amino acids long. V was shortened by 2 bases and J by 7 bases, with 11 bases between the two germline ends. This chain links TRBV30 with TRBJ1-1; a weak D match, TRBD1 (5 bases). The sample in question was peripheral blood, obtained before any cancer treatment. This sequence was found in a female donor of 60 years or more with stage I lung adenocarcinoma. This chain's CDR3 is CAWSRQSHEAFF. The CDR3 bases are TGTGCCTGGAGTCGACAGTCCCATGAAGCTTTCTTT.